The 28 T cell receptor beta chains below all came from one sample that was sequenced in a study of glioma-infiltrating T cells after dendritic cell vaccination. Time point given: after dendritic cell vaccination, including at tumor progression/relapse. TCRdb's table, derived via immunoSEQ multiplex PCR, lists solely in-frame clones and lacks some. The table has approximately 46,000 clones, 75% to 90% seen once. The source was blood, collected after dendritic cell vaccination. These receptors were obtained from a human donor with glioblastoma.

The rearrangement links TRBV2 to TRBJ1-1; a possible D gene is TRBD1 (5 bases). V shed 6 bases and J shed 1 base, with 27 bases lying between them. This CDR3 is 19 amino acids long. CDR1 is SNHLY and CDR2 is FYNNEI in the germline V gene. The CDR3 DNA reads TGTGCCAGCAGGGGACGGATGATTTGGAGGGATCGGGGGAACACTGAAGCTTTCTTT. It yields the protein CASRGRMIWRDRGNTEAFF.

This sequence joins TRBV7-9 and TRBJ1-5; maybe TRBD1 (6 bases). Trimming stripped 1 base from V and 4 bases from J, with 8 bases between. CDR1 and CDR2 from the germline V gene are SEHNR and FQNEAQ (reference sequence). This CDR3 has 14 amino acids. The CDR3 region has the DNA TGTGCCAGCAGCTTAGGGACAGCTAATCAGCCCCAGCATTTT. Amino acids: CASSLGTANQPQHF.

The V call is TRBV7-8, the J call TRBJ2-2, with TRBD1 matching over 10 bases. V lost 1 base, J lost 5 bases, and 1 base stayed unmatched. There are 15 residues in the CDR3. Germline V gene data show CDR1 as SGHVS and CDR2 as FQNEAQ. The CDR3 sequence: CASSLEGQGTGELFF. The CDR3 DNA is TGTGCCAGCAGCTTAGAGGGACAGGGGACCGGGGAGCTGTTTTTT.

This clone was recorded only once. This chain links TRBV6-5 with TRBJ1-2; 9 bases agree with TRBD1. Germline trimming cut 5 bases from V and 8 bases from J; bases unmatched to any gene: 6. CDR1 and CDR2 from the germline V gene are MNHEY and SVGAGI. This CDR3 has 13 amino acids. DNA for the CDR3: TGTGCCAGCAGTCTCACAGGGGGCTGGGGCTACACCTTC. Protein: CASSLTGGWGYTF.

The chain uses TRBV10-3 and TRBJ1-4; possible D gene TRBD1, 6 bases. Trimming cost V 7 bases and J 6 bases, with 12 bases left between them. The CDR3 runs 13 residues. CDR1 ENHRY and CDR2 SYGVKD come from the germline V gene. CDR3 DNA: TGTGCCATCAAAGGGGGGGTAGATGAAAAACTGTTTTTT. Protein sequence: CAIKGGVDEKLFF.

This clone was observed a single time. The chain uses TRBV6-5 and TRBJ1-2; D may be TRBD1 (6 bases). The V gene lost 2 bases and the J gene lost 4 bases, with 11 bases spanning the gap. The CDR3 spans 14 residues. CDR1 is MNHEY and CDR2 is SVGAGI in the germline V gene. The CDR3 DNA sequence: TGTGCCAGCAGTTACGGGGGCAGGGCCTATGGCTACACCTTC. It translates to CASSYGGRAYGYTF.

The rearrangement uses TRBV19 and TRBJ1-2, with D tentatively TRBD1 (5 bases). The germline gives CDR1 LNHDA, CDR2 SQIVND (reference sequence). V was trimmed by 3 bases and J by 5 bases, leaving 13 bases between them. The CDR3 totals 14 residues. The CDR3, as DNA: TGTGCCAGTAGTATCTGGGGCAGCTGGTATGGCTACACCTTC. Translated, it gives CASSIWGSWYGYTF. Full variable domain (missing parts from reference TRBV19 and TRBJ1-2): DGGITQSPKYLFRKEGQNVTLSCEQNLNHDAMYWYRQDPGQGLRLIYYSQIVNDFQKGDIAEGYSVSREKKESFPLTVTSAQKNPTAFYLCASSIWGSWYGYTFGSGTRLTVV.

The chain combines TRBV6-1 with TRBJ2-3, with 9 nucleotides matching TRBD1. The ends lost 6 bases at V and 1 base at J; junction bases unmatched: 2. The CDR3 totals 14 residues. The germline V gene has CDR1 MNHNS and CDR2 SASEGT. The CDR3 region is CASSGTGRTDTQYF. For the CDR3, the DNA is TGTGCCAGCAGCGGGACAGGGCGCACAGATACGCAGTATTTT.

The chain joins TRBV5-1 to TRBJ2-1; 13 nucleotides line up with TRBD2. V trimming: 7 bases; J trimming: 5 bases; junction bases outside the gene matches: 3. This CDR3 has 14 residues. The germline V gene encodes CDR1 SGHRS and CDR2 YFSETQ. The CDR3 nucleotides are TGCGCCAGCCGAGGACTAGCGGGAGACAATGAGCAGTTCTTC. Its translation: CASRGLAGDNEQFF.

The chain is built from TRBV15 and TRBJ2-6; possibly TRBD1 for D (6 bases). Trimming took 1 base from V and 4 from J, leaving 20 bases between them. CDR1 and CDR2 from the germline V gene are LNHNV and YYDKDF (reference sequence). This CDR3 has 19 amino acids. DNA of the CDR3: TGTGCCACCAGCAGAGTCAGGGGTGGGGCCTTAAGCGGGGCCAACGTCCTGACTTTC. It translates to CATSRVRGGALSGANVLTF.

The chain carries TRBV7-2 and TRBJ2-7; TRBD2 aligns across 8 bases. Germline loops: CDR1 SGHTA, CDR2 FQGNSA. V gave up 4 bases and J gave up 2 bases; unmatched junction bases: 7. The CDR3 is 15 amino acids. The CDR3 nucleotides read TGTGCCAGCAGCTCAAGAGCGGGGGAGGCCTACGAGCAGTACTTC. This codes for CASSSRAGEAYEQYF.

This chain uses TRBV2 with TRBJ1-5; D perhaps matches TRBD1 (5 bases). The CDR3 sequence is 15 residues long. Germline assignment: CDR1 SNHLY and CDR2 FYNNEI. Trimming left V 2 bases short and J 6 bases short, with 14 bases between. The CDR3 sequence is CASSEYMSGIQPQHF. The DNA for the CDR3 is TGTGCCAGCAGTGAATACATGTCAGGGATTCAGCCCCAGCATTTT.

V is TRBV29-1 and J is TRBJ2-7, with 12 nucleotides matching TRBD2. CDR1 is SQVTM and CDR2 is ANQGSEA in the germline V gene. The CDR3 has 13 residues. The junction had 5 bases not matched to a gene; V was cut back by 7 bases and J by 4 bases. In DNA form, the CDR3 reads TGCAGCGCCGAGACTAGCGGGAGATACGAGCAGTACTTC. Its protein is CSAETSGRYEQYF.

The chain carries TRBV9 and TRBJ2-1; a weak D match, TRBD2 (5 bases). Germline CDR1 SGDLS, CDR2 YYNGEE. V was cut by 3 bases and J by 0 bases, with 13 bases left in between. CDR3 length: 16 amino acids. CDR3 loop: CASSGTTRSSYNEQFF. Written as DNA, the CDR3 is TGTGCCAGCAGCGGAACTACTAGGAGCTCCTACAATGAGCAGTTCTTC.

In this sample, this clone turned up once. The chain carries TRBV9 and TRBJ1-3; TRBD1 might be the D (5 bases). The CDR3 has 15 residues. V was pared by 0 bases and J by 1 base, with 8 bases between. CDR1 and CDR2 from the germline V gene are SGDLS and YYNGEE. CDR3 residues: CASSVGAGSGNTIYF. The CDR3 bases are TGTGCCAGCAGCGTAGGGGCAGGGTCTGGAAACACCATATATTTT.

The CDR3 DNA sequence: TGTGCCAGCAGCCCTCTAGCGGTCGGGGGGGAGCTGTTTTTT. It encodes CASSPLAVGGELFF. The chain has TRBV5-4 and TRBJ2-2, with 7 bases aligning to TRBD2. V lost 4 bases and J lost 8; bases outside the gene matches: 8. CDR1 is SGHNT, CDR2 YYREEE, per germline (reference sequence). The CDR3 loop spans 14 amino acids. The entire variable domain, with the rest obtained from reference TRBV5-4 and TRBJ2-2, is as follows: ETGVTQSPTHLIKTRGQQVTLRCSSQSGHNTVSWYQQALGQGPQFIFQYYREEENGRGNFPPRFSGLQFPNYSSELNVNALELDDSALYLCASSPLAVGGELFFGEGSRLTVL.

The V gene is TRBV15, the J gene TRBJ1-1; unclear D gene. CDR3 length equals 15 residues. Germline CDR1 reads LNHNV; CDR2 reads YYDKDF (reference sequence). V lost 0 bases and J lost 1, with 9 bases in between. Written as DNA, the CDR3 is TGTGCCACCAGCAGAGATACCAGGCCGAACACTGAAGCTTTCTTT. Translating gives CATSRDTRPNTEAFF. The whole variable domain, filled in from reference TRBV15 and TRBJ1-1, reads DAMVIQNPRYQVTQFGKPVTLSCSQTLNHNVMYWYQQKSSQAPKLLFHYYDKDFNNEADTPDNFQSRRPNTSFCFLDIRSPGLGDTAMYLCATSRDTRPNTEAFFGQGTRLTVV.

This clone was counted between two and nine times. This chain connects TRBV10-3 to TRBJ1-4; D may be TRBD1 (5 bases). With 6 bases removed from V and 8 bases from J, the gap between germline ends came to 10 bases. The CDR3 is made up of 12 amino acids. The V gene's germline CDR1 is ENHRY and CDR2 SYGVKD. CDR3 residues: CAIRDTREKLFF. DNA for the CDR3: TGTGCCATCAGGGACACGAGGGAAAAACTGTTTTTT.

This clone was found a few times. The V gene is TRBV5-6, the J gene TRBJ2-7; TRBD1 matches 7 bases. The CDR3 consists of 14 residues. CDR1 is SGHDT and CDR2 is YYEEEE in the germline V gene. V trimming: 1 base; J trimming: 3 bases; junction bases outside the gene matches: 4. The CDR3 bases are TGTGCCAGCAGCTTGTACAGGGGACACTACGAGCAGTACTTC. Its protein is CASSLYRGHYEQYF.

This clone is a singleton in its sample. The V gene is TRBV10-3, the J gene TRBJ1-1; 7 bases agree with TRBD1. Per the germline V gene, CDR1 is ENHRY and CDR2 is SYGVKD. There are 12 residues in the CDR3. Germline trimming cut 3 bases from V and 11 bases from J; bases unmatched to any gene: 6. In DNA form, the CDR3 reads TGTGCCATCAGTGACCCAGACAGGGTGGCTTTCTTT. It specifies CAISDPDRVAFF.

The V call is TRBV27, the J call TRBJ2-5, with TRBD1 identical over 12 bases. Per germline, CDR1 MNHEY and CDR2 SMNVEV (reference sequence). The V and J ends lost 6 bases and 3 bases, in that order; junction bases with no gene match: 11. The CDR3 covers 17 residues. The CDR3 coding sequence is TGTGCCAGCAGGGGGATCGGGACAGGGGGCAAAAAAGAGACCCAGTACTTC. Translation: CASRGIGTGGKKETQYF.

V gene TRBV2 combines with J gene TRBJ2-1; 8 positions agree with TRBD2. CDR1 SNHLY and CDR2 FYNNEI come from the germline V gene. The CDR3 extends over 14 amino acids. V gave up 5 bases and J gave up 2 bases; unmatched junction bases: 2. CDR3 region: CASSREGPYNEQFF. The CDR3 DNA is TGTGCCAGCAGTCGGGAGGGTCCCTACAATGAGCAGTTCTTC.

J is TRBJ2-5 and V is TRBV5-1, with a tentative D call TRBD2 (7 bases). CDR3 length equals 15 residues. Trimming removed 8 bases at V and 6 bases at J, with 23 bases between. The germline V gene has CDR1 SGHRS and CDR2 YFSETQ. This chain's CDR3 is CASSNPSGGAKTQYF. CDR3 nucleotide sequence: TGCGCCAGTTCCAACCCCTCGGGGGGCGCGAAGACCCAGTACTTC.

V gene TRBV5-1 combines with J gene TRBJ2-2; 15 nucleotides match TRBD2. The germline V gene encodes CDR1 SGHRS and CDR2 YFSETQ. The V and J ends lost 3 bases and 2 bases, in that order; junction bases with no gene match: 5. CDR3 length: 18 residues. The CDR3: CASSWGLAGGLNTGELFF. The DNA of the CDR3 is TGCGCCAGCAGCTGGGGACTAGCGGGAGGACTTAACACCGGGGAGCTGTTTTTT.

The J gene is TRBJ1-1, the V gene TRBV12-5; D is unresolved. V was pared by 2 bases and J by 3 bases, with 13 bases between. Germline CDR1 LGHNT, CDR2 FRNRAP. CDR3 length equals 15 residues. The DNA for the CDR3 is TGTGCTAGTGGTTTGAACGCGGGAGCCTACACTGAAGCTTTCTTT. Translated, it gives CASGLNAGAYTEAFF.

This chain links TRBV7-2 with TRBJ1-3; 9 bases agree with TRBD1. With V trimmed by 3 bases and J by 8 bases, 5 bases remained unmatched. This CDR3 region has 14 residues. The germline V gene encodes CDR1 SGHTA and CDR2 FQGNSA. Written as DNA, the CDR3 is TGTGCCAGCAGCTTGACAGGGGGGACGGACACCATATATTTT. It codes for CASSLTGGTDTIYF.

This clone occurred once. The chain joins TRBV6-6 to TRBJ2-3; perhaps TRBD1 as D (5 bases). Germline CDR1 is MNHNY and CDR2 is SVGAGI (reference sequence). The CDR3 has 13 residues. V was clipped by 7 bases and J by 2 bases, with 10 bases between them. This CDR3 is CASKTDNTDTQYF. The CDR3 DNA sequence: TGTGCCAGCAAGACGGACAACACAGATACGCAGTATTTT.

The chain combines TRBV15 with TRBJ1-4, with D perhaps TRBD1 (6 bases). Germline CDR1 is LNHNV and CDR2 is YYDKDF (reference sequence). The length of the CDR3 is 14 residues. V lost 2 bases to trimming and J lost 4 bases, with 8 bases between them. Written as DNA, the CDR3 is TGTGCCACCAGCAGACAGGGGAGTAATGAAAAACTGTTTTTT. Translation gives CATSRQGSNEKLFF.